Shown below are 14 T cell receptor beta chains from a single sample sequenced in a study of response to subunit inactivated influenza vaccine. TCRdb re-called the RT-PCR reads with MiXCR, one entry per CDR3 protein. The repertoire consists of around 320,000 distinct CDR3 sequences, with 22% occurring once and the leading ten covering 10%. Sample: PBMCs from blood, taken approximately 20 months after vaccination. Receptor source: a man in his fifties or sixties who received an inactivated influenza vaccine.

This clonotype was seen a handful of times. This chain connects TRBV7-9 to TRBJ2-3; unclear D gene. This CDR3 has 15 residues. V lost 4 bases, J lost 5 bases, and 16 bases lay in between. CDR1 and CDR2 (germline): SEHNR, FQNEAQ (reference sequence). CDR3 in amino acids: CASSSFPSARDTQYF. CDR3 nucleotide sequence: TGTGCCAGCAGCTCATTTCCCTCCGCCAGAGATACGCAGTATTTT.

The J gene is TRBJ2-7, the V gene TRBV19; no clear D. The CDR3 has 14 residues. Trimming left V 4 bases short and J 2 bases short, with 12 bases between. The germline CDR1 and CDR2 sequences are LNHDA and SQIVND (reference sequence). In DNA form, the CDR3 reads TGTGCCAGTAGTACGACGACAAACCCCTACGAGCAGTACTTC. This encodes CASSTTTNPYEQYF.

CDR3 loop: CASKDSTGELFF. The CDR3 bases are TGCGCCAGCAAAGACAGCACCGGGGAGCTGTTTTTT. V usage is TRBV5-1 and J usage is TRBJ2-2, with a possible D match to TRBD1 (5 bases). Germline CDR1 reads SGHRS; CDR2 reads YFSETQ. V lost 6 bases and J 4 bases, leaving 7 bases between the germline ends. The CDR3 loop spans 12 amino acids.

V usage is TRBV21-1 and J usage is TRBJ2-7; the D call TRBD1 from the table was never checked on the DNA. TRBV21-1 is a pseudogene. The CDR3 extends over 16 amino acids. In nucleotides, the CDR3 is TGTGCCAGCAGCAAAGGGGAGGGACAGATGATCTACGAGCAGTACTTC. Protein sequence: CASSKGEGQMIYEQYF.

The V call is TRBV20-1, the J call TRBJ2-3, with 7 bases that match TRBD2. This CDR3 has 14 residues. CDR1 and CDR2 (germline): DFQATT, SNEGSKA (reference sequence). The junction had 6 bases not matched to a gene; V was cut back by 0 bases and J by 6 bases. DNA for the CDR3: TGCAGTGCTAGAGATGGGGAGGGAATCGATACGCAGTATTTT. This codes for CSARDGEGIDTQYF.

Here the CDR3 reads CASSPLSRANYGYTF. As DNA, the CDR3 is TGTGCCAGCAGCCCTCTCTCGAGGGCTAACTATGGCTACACCTTC. The chain uses TRBV12-3 or TRBV12-4 and TRBJ1-2; D is unclear. V was trimmed by 6 bases and J by 0 bases, leaving 14 bases between them. The CDR3 length is 15 residues.

The rearrangement joins TRBV4-3 to TRBJ2-1; 9 positions match TRBD2. Trimming cost V 0 bases and J 2 bases; bases outside gene matches: 5. The germline V gene encodes CDR1 LGHNA and CDR2 YSLEER. This CDR3 spans 17 amino acids. The CDR3 DNA reads TGCGCCAGCAGCCAAGATTTAGCGGGAGTAGCCTACAATGAGCAGTTCTTC. Translating it yields CASSQDLAGVAYNEQFF.

As concerns this clonotype: One base away lies a much larger clone, so this may be a sequencing read error. This sequence joins TRBV3-1 and TRBJ1-2; D perhaps matches TRBD1 (6 bases). This CDR3 has 12 residues. The germline CDR1 and CDR2 sequences are LGHDT and YNNKEL (reference sequence). Trimming cost V 4 bases and J 10 bases, with 13 bases left between them. In DNA, the CDR3 is TGTGCCAGCAGCCCCACAGGGAGAGTCTACACCTTC. Amino acid sequence: CASSPTGRVYTF.

The chain uses TRBV29-1 and TRBJ2-3, with 11 bases identical to TRBD2. Germline values: CDR1 SQVTM, CDR2 ANQGSEA. V shed 3 bases and J 4 bases; nucleotides not matched to a gene: 9. The CDR3 spans 16 residues. The CDR3 DNA reads as TGCAGCGTTGACCGAACTAGCGGGAGTTCTGCAGATACGCAGTATTTT. It codes for CSVDRTSGSSADTQYF.

This chain connects TRBV27 to TRBJ2-4, with D unresolved. Trimming removed 8 bases from V and 0 bases from J, with 8 bases in between. The CDR3 has 13 residues. In germline, CDR1 is MNHEY, CDR2 SMNVEV (reference sequence). The CDR3 region has the DNA TGTGCCAGCGCGCCCCTAGCCAAAAACATTCAGTACTTC. Protein product: CASAPLAKNIQYF.

This clonotype was observed a few times. The V call is TRBV29-1, the J call TRBJ1-1; tentatively, D is TRBD1 (5 bases). The CDR3 loop spans 12 amino acids. Trimming took 7 bases from V and 6 from J, leaving 15 bases between them. Germline V gene lookup returns CDR1 SQVTM and CDR2 ANQGSEA. The CDR3 is CSGTPGSSEAFF. The CDR3 nucleotides are TGCAGCGGAACACCAGGGTCTTCTGAAGCTTTCTTT.

The chain recombines TRBV13 with TRBJ1-3; D not certain. Trimming pared 1 base from V and 2 bases from J, leaving 15 bases between. In germline, CDR1 is PRHDT, CDR2 FYEKMQ (reference sequence). The CDR3 has 17 amino acids. The CDR3 spells CASSLAPQVLTGNTIYF. The CDR3 DNA sequence: TGTGCCAGCAGCTTAGCGCCGCAGGTTCTCACTGGAAACACCATATATTTT. Based on the CDR3 plus reference TRBV13 and TRBJ1-3, the full variable domain is AAGVIQSPRHLIKEKRETATLKCYPIPRHDTVYWYQQGPGQDPQFLISFYEKMQSDKGSIPDRFSAQQFSDYHSELNMSSLELGDSALYFCASSLAPQVLTGNTIYFGEGSWLTVV.

CDR3 coding DNA: TGCAGTGCGGGCATCGGGGGCTCTAGCGGCTACAATGAGCAGTTCTTC. It encodes CSAGIGGSSGYNEQFF. The gene calls are TRBV20-1 and TRBJ2-1; D possibly corresponds to TRBD2 (7 bases). Germline assignment: CDR1 DFQATT and CDR2 SNEGSKA (reference sequence). Trimming cost V 6 bases and J 3 bases, with 21 bases left between them. The CDR3 sequence is 16 residues long.

This clonotype was observed a handful of times. J is TRBJ2-1 and V is TRBV5-5; 8 nucleotides line up with TRBD2. Trimming at V came to 0 bases and at J to 2 bases, leaving 7 bases not matched to a gene. Germline CDR1 is SGHKS and CDR2 is YYEKEE (reference sequence). The CDR3 sequence is 17 residues long. DNA for the CDR3: TGTGCCAGCAGCTTGGCCGGGAGGGAGCCCCCCTACAATGAGCAGTTCTTC. Translating gives CASSLAGREPPYNEQFF. The whole variable domain, remainder taken from reference TRBV5-5 and TRBJ2-1, is DAGVTQSPTHLIKTRGQQVTLRCSPISGHKSVSWYQQVLGQGPQFIFQYYEKEERGRGNFPDRFSARQFPNYSSELNVNALLLGDSALYLCASSLAGREPPYNEQFFGPGTRLTVL.